The 27 T cell receptor beta chains presented below share a single source sample, sequenced in a study of T cell changes during pregnancy in multiple sclerosis. TCRdb's table, derived via immunoSEQ multiplex PCR, lists solely in-frame clones and lacks some. Among under 75,000 clones listed, 91% were seen once. This specimen was peripheral blood, taken in the third trimester of pregnancy. The source is a female donor in good health, enrolled as a control in a pregnancy study.

The rearrangement uses TRBV6-5 and TRBJ1-1; D call uncertain. The CDR3 contains 11 residues. V was clipped by 7 bases and J by 5 bases, with 8 bases between them. Germline CDR1 and CDR2: MNHEY and SVGAGI. As DNA, the CDR3 is TGTGCCAGCAATCGGGGAACTGAAGCTTTCTTT. This encodes CASNRGTEAFF.

The CDR3: CASSLGDYGYTF. In DNA form, the CDR3 reads TGTGCCAGCAGTTTGGGAGACTATGGCTACACCTTC. The rearrangement links TRBV28 to TRBJ1-2; D is unresolved. The CDR3 is 12 amino acids. Trimming shortened V by 3 bases and J by 3 bases, and 5 bases separated the two germline ends. Germline CDR1 and CDR2: MDHEN and SYDVKM.

The chain uses TRBV5-4 and TRBJ2-7; 12 nucleotides agree with TRBD2. The CDR3 is 14 amino acids. J lost 7 bases, V lost 3 bases, and 5 bases had no gene match. Looked up from germline, CDR1 is SGHNT and CDR2 is YYREEE (reference sequence). In DNA, the CDR3 is TGTGCCAGCAGCTCCCTAGCGGGGGGGTGGGAGCAGTACTTC. Translating gives CASSSLAGGWEQYF.

V and J are TRBV5-1 and TRBJ2-7; 7 positions match TRBD1. V shed 3 bases and J 0 bases; nucleotides not matched to a gene: 3. Germline V gene data show CDR1 as SGHRS and CDR2 as YFSETQ. The CDR3 is 14 residues long. The DNA of the CDR3 is TGCGCCAGCAGCTGGGACAGATACTCCTACGAGCAGTACTTC. Its protein product is CASSWDRYSYEQYF.

V gene TRBV7-2 combines with J gene TRBJ2-1; 14 bases match TRBD2. J gave up 12 bases and V 5 bases, and 9 bases lay outside the gene matches. CDR1 is SGHTA, CDR2 FQGNSA, per germline. The CDR3 has 15 residues. This chain's CDR3 is CASSQGLAGAPGQFF. The CDR3, as DNA: TGTGCCAGCAGCCAGGGACTAGCGGGGGCCCCGGGGCAGTTCTTC. The full variable domain, with the rest looked up from reference TRBV7-2 and TRBJ2-1, is GAGVSQSPSNKVTEKGKDVELRCDPISGHTALYWYRQSLGQGLEFLIYFQGNSAPDKSGLPSDRFSAERTGGSVSTLTIQRTQQEDSAVYLCASSQGLAGAPGQFFGPGTRLTVL.

The chain recombines TRBV18 with TRBJ1-1; 7 positions agree with TRBD1. The CDR3 sequence is 16 residues long. Germline-derived CDR1 and CDR2 are KGHSH and LQKENI. With 6 bases clipped from V and 3 bases from J, the junction kept 13 bases outside the gene matches. For the CDR3, the DNA is TGTGCCAGCTCCCGCCGGGCAGGGGGTATGGACACTGAAGCTTTCTTT. Its translation is CASSRRAGGMDTEAFF.

The chain couples TRBV15 to TRBJ1-2, with 7 bases fitting TRBD1. Trimming at V came to 4 bases and at J to 7 bases, leaving 9 bases not matched to a gene. The germline V gene encodes CDR1 LNHNV and CDR2 YYDKDF (reference sequence). The CDR3 is made up of 14 amino acids. CDR3 sequence (DNA): TGTGCCACCAGCACGACAGGGAGGAGTGGTGGCTACACCTTC. Translated: CATSTTGRSGGYTF.

V is TRBV7-9 and J is TRBJ1-2; D might be TRBD1 (5 bases). V was clipped by 5 bases and J by 8 bases, with 15 bases between them. The CDR3 covers 13 residues. Germline V gives CDR1 SEHNR, CDR2 FQNEAQ (reference sequence). CDR3 in amino acids: CASSAGSPRGYTF. The CDR3 DNA reads as TGTGCCAGCAGCGCAGGGTCCCCGAGGGGCTACACCTTC.

The chain combines TRBV9 with TRBJ1-2; D might be TRBD1 (5 bases). Germline V gene lookup returns CDR1 SGDLS and CDR2 YYNGEE. V lost 1 base to trimming and J lost 5 bases, with 27 bases between them. This CDR3 spans 19 amino acids. CDR3 loop: CASSVLPYLPTGDKYGYTF. DNA of the CDR3: TGTGCCAGCAGCGTACTACCGTACCTACCTACAGGAGACAAATATGGCTACACCTTC. Full variable domain (remainder filled in from reference TRBV9 and TRBJ1-2): DSGVTQTPKHLITATGQRVTLRCSPRSGDLSVYWYQQSLDQGLQFLIQYYNGEERAKGNILERFSAQQFPDLHSELNLSSLELGDSALYFCASSVLPYLPTGDKYGYTFGSGTRLTVV.

This clone was observed a single time. The chain links TRBV5-6 to TRBJ1-6, with 8 bases identical to TRBD1. Germline V gene sequence: CDR1 SGHDT, CDR2 YYEEEE. V shed 2 bases and J 11 bases; nucleotides not matched to a gene: 9. CDR3 length equals 15 residues. CDR3 sequence: CASSFADRATPPLHF. The CDR3 DNA follows: TGTGCCAGCAGCTTCGCGGACAGGGCTACCCCACCCCTCCACTTT.

The rearrangement uses TRBV14 and TRBJ1-4, with 8 bases lining up with TRBD1. The V and J ends lost 4 bases and 8 bases, in that order; junction bases with no gene match: 9. Germline CDR1 SGHDN, CDR2 FVKESK. The CDR3 has 15 amino acids. This chain's CDR3 is CASSRRQGAGEKLFF. For the CDR3, the DNA is TGTGCCAGCAGCCGGCGGCAGGGGGCAGGGGAAAAACTGTTTTTT.

V is TRBV7-9 and J is TRBJ1-4; D unclear. The CDR3 is 14 amino acids. V was pared by 7 bases and J by 8 bases, with 17 bases between. Germline values: CDR1 SEHNR, CDR2 FQNEAQ (reference sequence). The CDR3 sequence: CASTSWAREEKLFF. CDR3 DNA: TGTGCCAGCACCTCGTGGGCCCGGGAGGAAAAACTGTTTTTT. Full variable domain (rest looked up from reference TRBV7-9 and TRBJ1-4): DTGVSQNPRHKITKRGQNVTFRCDPISEHNRLYWYRQTLGQGPEFLTYFQNEAQLEKSRLLSDRFSAERPKGSFSTLEIQRTEQGDSAMYLCASTSWAREEKLFFGSGTQLSVL.

The chain recombines TRBV19 with TRBJ2-6; the D gene is possibly TRBD1 (5 bases). This CDR3 comprises 17 residues. The V end was cut by 4 bases, the J end by 0 bases, with 13 bases between. Germline V gene lookup returns CDR1 LNHDA and CDR2 SQIVND (reference sequence). CDR3 region: CASSTQGPHSGANVLTF. The CDR3 nucleotides read TGTGCCAGTAGTACTCAGGGTCCTCACTCTGGGGCCAACGTCCTGACTTTC.

The genes are TRBV6-6 and TRBJ2-7; 10 bases align to TRBD2. The ends lost 0 bases at V and 0 bases at J; junction bases unmatched: 2. The germline CDR1 and CDR2 sequences are MNHNY and SVGAGI (reference sequence). This CDR3 comprises 16 residues. The CDR3, as DNA: TGTGCCAGCAGTTACTCGCTAGCGGGGGCCTCCTACGAGCAGTACTTC. Its protein product is CASSYSLAGASYEQYF.

The chain carries TRBV19 and TRBJ1-5; D gene uncertain. The CDR3 has 15 residues. With 0 bases removed from V and 0 bases from J, the gap between germline ends came to 6 bases. The germline V gene has CDR1 LNHDA and CDR2 SQIVND (reference sequence). CDR3 sequence reads: CASSIEQISNQPQHF. CDR3 in DNA: TGTGCCAGTAGTATAGAACAAATTAGCAATCAGCCCCAGCATTTT.

The chain links TRBV18 to TRBJ1-1, with a tentative D call TRBD1 (6 bases). V lost 5 bases and J 3 bases, leaving 10 bases between the germline ends. The CDR3 extends over 13 amino acids. The germline V gene encodes CDR1 KGHSH and CDR2 LQKENI. Written as DNA, the CDR3 is TGTGCCAGCTCAAGGGGGATCGACACTGAAGCTTTCTTT. Amino acid sequence: CASSRGIDTEAFF.

The count of this clone is one. The rearrangement joins TRBV5-1 to TRBJ2-5, with 7 bases matching TRBD1. The length of the CDR3 is 14 residues. J lost 1 base, V lost 2 bases, and 2 bases had no gene match. Germline loops: CDR1 SGHRS, CDR2 YFSETQ. The CDR3 region is CASSFGDSQETQYF. DNA of the CDR3: TGCGCCAGCAGCTTCGGGGACAGCCAAGAGACCCAGTACTTC.

The chain uses TRBV5-1 and TRBJ2-3; maybe TRBD2 (6 bases). The CDR3 sequence is 12 residues long. The germline V and J ends were trimmed by 4 bases and 5 bases, with 8 bases remaining between them. Germline V gives CDR1 SGHRS, CDR2 YFSETQ. CDR3 in amino acids: CASSPGVDTQYF. In DNA form, the CDR3 reads TGCGCCAGCAGCCCGGGGGTAGATACGCAGTATTTT.

The genes are TRBV7-3 and TRBJ1-1, with D possibly TRBD1 on 5 matching bases. This CDR3 is built from 13 residues. Germline CDR1 is SGHTA and CDR2 is FQGTGA. V was trimmed by 2 bases and J by 1 base, leaving 5 bases between them. CDR3 DNA: TGTGCCAGCAGCTTAGACAGGAACACTGAAGCTTTCTTT. It translates to CASSLDRNTEAFF. The full variable domain, with the rest looked up from reference TRBV7-3 and TRBJ1-1, is GAGVSQTPSNKVTEKGKYVELRCDPISGHTALYWYRQSLGQGPEFLIYFQGTGAADDSGLPNDRFFAVRPEGSVSTLKIQRTERGDSAVYLCASSLDRNTEAFFGQGTRLTVV.

This clone has just one count. This chain links TRBV7-9 with TRBJ2-3; no definite D call. CDR3 length: 12 amino acids. CDR1 and CDR2 (germline): SEHNR, FQNEAQ (reference sequence). The V gene lost 5 bases and the J gene lost 5 bases, with 8 bases spanning the gap. This CDR3 is CASSQTQDTQYF. DNA of the CDR3: TGTGCCAGCAGCCAGACTCAAGATACGCAGTATTTT.

This sequence joins TRBV7-9 and TRBJ1-6; TRBD1 matches at 7 bases. The CDR3 extends over 14 amino acids. Unmatched junction bases numbered 9, after V lost 7 bases and J lost 9 bases. Germline values: CDR1 SEHNR, CDR2 FQNEAQ (reference sequence). The CDR3 DNA reads as TGTGCCAGCACCCTAGGGGGCGGAGGTTCACCCCTCCACTTT. Amino acids: CASTLGGGGSPLHF.

This rearrangement joins TRBV6-1 to TRBJ1-5; no clear D gene. Between the trimmed V and J ends, which lost 6 bases and 2 bases, there was a span of 8 bases. Germline V gene sequence: CDR1 MNHNS, CDR2 SASEGT. This CDR3 has 13 residues. Here the CDR3 reads CASRERGNQPQHF. CDR3 nucleotide sequence: TGTGCCAGCAGGGAGAGGGGCAATCAGCCCCAGCATTTT.

The chain carries TRBV7-9 and TRBJ1-4; unclear D gene. Germline V gene sequence: CDR1 SEHNR, CDR2 FQNEAQ (reference sequence). The CDR3 has 13 amino acids. The V gene lost 6 bases and the J gene lost 0 bases, with 5 bases spanning the gap. The CDR3 sequence is CASRLATNEKLFF. CDR3 coding DNA: TGTGCCAGCAGACTTGCAACTAATGAAAAACTGTTTTTT.

The chain joins TRBV5-4 to TRBJ2-5; possible D gene TRBD2, 5 bases. This CDR3 contains 13 residues. V was shortened by 0 bases and J by 6 bases, with 9 bases between the two germline ends. Germline CDR1 reads SGHNT; CDR2 reads YYREEE (reference sequence). The DNA for the CDR3 is TGTGCCAGCAGCTTGGGTAGCGTGAAGACCCAGTACTTC. Translating gives CASSLGSVKTQYF.

This chain uses TRBV5-6 with TRBJ2-2; 11 bases map to TRBD1. CDR3 size: 16 residues. With V trimmed by 0 bases and J by 7 bases, 5 bases remained unmatched. Germline CDR1 SGHDT, CDR2 YYEEEE. Written as DNA, the CDR3 is TGTGCCAGCAGCTTGGTAGGACAGGGGGCCGTCGGGGAGCTGTTTTTT. Amino acid sequence: CASSLVGQGAVGELFF.

This chain connects TRBV5-4 to TRBJ2-5; 10 positions agree with TRBD1. Germline values: CDR1 SGHNT, CDR2 YYREEE (reference sequence). The V gene end was trimmed by 0 bases and the J gene end by 5 bases; junction bases not matched to a gene: 4. The CDR3 covers 15 residues. The CDR3 reads CASSLGQGAWETQYF. The CDR3, as DNA: TGTGCCAGCAGCTTGGGACAGGGGGCTTGGGAGACCCAGTACTTC.

This chain uses TRBV18 with TRBJ2-7; D ambiguous. The V end was cut by 3 bases, the J end by 3 bases, with 9 bases between. CDR3 length equals 13 residues. Germline V CDR1 and CDR2: KGHSH, LQKENI. CDR3 sequence: CASSPTPFYEQYF. As DNA, the CDR3 is TGTGCCAGCTCACCCACTCCATTCTACGAGCAGTACTTC.